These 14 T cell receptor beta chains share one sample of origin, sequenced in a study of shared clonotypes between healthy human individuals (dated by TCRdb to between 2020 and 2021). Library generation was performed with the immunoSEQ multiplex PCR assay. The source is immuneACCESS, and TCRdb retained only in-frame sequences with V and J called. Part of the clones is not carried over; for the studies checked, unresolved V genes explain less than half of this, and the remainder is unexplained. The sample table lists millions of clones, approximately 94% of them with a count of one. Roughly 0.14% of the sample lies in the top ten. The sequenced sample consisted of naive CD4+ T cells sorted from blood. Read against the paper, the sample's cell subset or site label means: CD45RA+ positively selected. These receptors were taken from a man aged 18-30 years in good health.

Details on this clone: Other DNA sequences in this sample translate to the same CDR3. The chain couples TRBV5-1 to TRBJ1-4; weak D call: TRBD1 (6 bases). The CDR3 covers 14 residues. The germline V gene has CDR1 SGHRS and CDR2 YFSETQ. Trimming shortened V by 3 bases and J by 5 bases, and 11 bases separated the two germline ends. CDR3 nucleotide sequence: TGCGCCAGCAGCTCTGGACAGATCAATGAAAAACTGTTTTTT. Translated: CASSSGQINEKLFF.

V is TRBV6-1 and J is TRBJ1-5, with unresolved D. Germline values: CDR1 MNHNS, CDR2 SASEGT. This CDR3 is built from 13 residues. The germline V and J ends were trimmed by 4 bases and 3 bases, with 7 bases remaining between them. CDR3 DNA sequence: TGTGCCAGCAGTGGAGGGCACAATCAGCCCCAGCATTTT. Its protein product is CASSGGHNQPQHF.

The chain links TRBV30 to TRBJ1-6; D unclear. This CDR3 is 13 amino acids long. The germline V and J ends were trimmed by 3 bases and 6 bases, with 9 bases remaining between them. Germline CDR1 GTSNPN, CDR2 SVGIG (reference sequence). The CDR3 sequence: CAWRDQANSPLHF. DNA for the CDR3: TGTGCCTGGAGGGACCAGGCTAATTCACCCCTCCACTTT.

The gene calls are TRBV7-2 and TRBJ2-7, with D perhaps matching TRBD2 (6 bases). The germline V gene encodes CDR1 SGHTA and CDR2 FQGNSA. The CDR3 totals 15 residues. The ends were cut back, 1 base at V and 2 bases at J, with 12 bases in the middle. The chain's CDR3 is CASSLELAWPYEQYF. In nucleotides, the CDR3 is TGTGCCAGCAGCTTAGAACTAGCATGGCCCTACGAGCAGTACTTC.

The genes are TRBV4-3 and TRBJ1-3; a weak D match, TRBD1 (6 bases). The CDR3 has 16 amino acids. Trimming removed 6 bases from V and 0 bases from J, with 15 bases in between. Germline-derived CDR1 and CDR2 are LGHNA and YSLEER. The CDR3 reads CASSRDNSFSGNTIYF. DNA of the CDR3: TGCGCCAGCAGTCGGGACAACTCCTTCTCTGGAAACACCATATATTTT.

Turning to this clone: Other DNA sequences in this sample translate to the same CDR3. CDR3 in DNA: TGTGCCAGCAGCTTAGATTACACCTACGAGCAGTACTTC. Translated: CASSLDYTYEQYF. The chain carries TRBV11-2 and TRBJ2-7, with D unresolved. The CDR3 has 13 amino acids. The ends were cut back, 0 bases at V and 2 bases at J, with 5 bases in the middle. Germline CDR1 SGHAT, CDR2 FQNNGV.

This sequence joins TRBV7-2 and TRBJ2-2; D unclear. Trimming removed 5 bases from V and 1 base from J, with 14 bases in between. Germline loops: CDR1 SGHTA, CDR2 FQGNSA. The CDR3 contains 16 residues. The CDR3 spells CASSERIWENTGELFF. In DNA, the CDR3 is TGTGCCAGCAGCGAAAGGATCTGGGAGAACACCGGGGAGCTGTTTTTT.

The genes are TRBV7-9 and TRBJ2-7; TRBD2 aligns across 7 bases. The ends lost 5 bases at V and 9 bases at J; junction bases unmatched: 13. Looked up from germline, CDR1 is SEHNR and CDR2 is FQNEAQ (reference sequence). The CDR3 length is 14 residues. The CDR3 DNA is TGTGCCAGCAGCCCCACGGGGGGAGCTACGAGGCAGTACTTC. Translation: CASSPTGGATRQYF.

CDR3 protein: CASSEGDGPNEKLFF. In DNA form, the CDR3 reads TGCGCCAGCAGTGAGGGGGACGGACCGAATGAAAAACTGTTTTTT. The rearrangement joins TRBV10-1 to TRBJ1-4, with D perhaps matching TRBD1 (5 bases). The ends were cut back, 2 bases at V and 5 bases at J, with 12 bases in the middle. Germline-derived CDR1 and CDR2 are WNHNN and SYGVQD (reference sequence). This CDR3 region has 15 residues.

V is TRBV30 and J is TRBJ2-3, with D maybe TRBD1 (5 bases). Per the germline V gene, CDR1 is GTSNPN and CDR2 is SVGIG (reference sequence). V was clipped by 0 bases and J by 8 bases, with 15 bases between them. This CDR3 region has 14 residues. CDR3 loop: CAWSVQTPQGTQYF. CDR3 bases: TGTGCCTGGAGTGTACAGACCCCCCAGGGTACGCAGTATTTT.

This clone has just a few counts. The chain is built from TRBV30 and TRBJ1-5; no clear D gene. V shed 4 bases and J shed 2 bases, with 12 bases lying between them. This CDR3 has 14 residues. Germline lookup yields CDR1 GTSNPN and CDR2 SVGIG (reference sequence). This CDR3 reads CAWNRQHGNQPQHF. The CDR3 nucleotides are TGTGCCTGGAACAGACAACATGGCAATCAGCCCCAGCATTTT. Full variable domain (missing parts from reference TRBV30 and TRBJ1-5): SQTIHQWPATLVQPVGSPLSLECTVEGTSNPNLYWYRQAAGRGLQLLFYSVGIGQISSEVPQNLSASRPQDRQFILSSKKLLLSDSGFYLCAWNRQHGNQPQHFGDGTRLSIL.

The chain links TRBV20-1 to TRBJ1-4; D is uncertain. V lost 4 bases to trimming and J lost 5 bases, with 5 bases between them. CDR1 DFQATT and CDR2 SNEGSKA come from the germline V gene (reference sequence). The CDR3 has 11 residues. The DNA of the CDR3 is TGCAGTGCTAAAAGCAATGAAAAACTGTTTTTT. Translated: CSAKSNEKLFF.

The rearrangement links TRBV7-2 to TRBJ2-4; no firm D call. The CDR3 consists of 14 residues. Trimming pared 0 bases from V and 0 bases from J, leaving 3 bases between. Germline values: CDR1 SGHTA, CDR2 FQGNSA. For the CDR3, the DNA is TGTGCCAGCAGCTTAGCAGTAGCCAAAAACATTCAGTACTTC. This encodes CASSLAVAKNIQYF.

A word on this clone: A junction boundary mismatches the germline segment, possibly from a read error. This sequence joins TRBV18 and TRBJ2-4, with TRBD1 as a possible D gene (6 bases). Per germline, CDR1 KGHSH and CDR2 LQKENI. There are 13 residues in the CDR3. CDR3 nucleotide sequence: TGTGCCAGCTCGGTAGACAGGAAAAACGTTCAGTACTTC. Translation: CASSVDRKNVQYF.